The entry that follows covers one T cell receptor (beta chain) sequence. This sample is drawn from a study of blood T cell repertoires in COVID-19. Study context: COVID-19 samples from acute and convalescent phases originated in the United States, Italy and Spain. PBMCs, B-cell-depleted T cells, or T cells were the source of the cDNA or gDNA that made up the material.

This CDR3 region has 16 residues. J gave up 6 bases and V 2 bases, and 10 bases lay outside the gene matches. Looked up from germline, CDR1 is LNHDA and CDR2 is SQIVND (reference sequence). Original analysis: Cell counts per sample came from amplifying reference gene primers. TCRdb keeps only in-frame clones here, not all; method: immunoSEQ multiplex PCR. The V and J calls and clone size were taken over from that table, and D and trimming were inferred from the DNA. The table records approximately 270,000 clones, about 89% of them present only once. The chain recombines TRBV19 with TRBJ2-7, with 10 bases fitting TRBD1. This receptor was identified in a man aged 35-49 years with active or convalescent COVID-19. Input material: peripheral blood. The CDR3 loop reads CASSIRLGTGVAEQYF. CDR3 DNA sequence: TGTGCCAGTAGTATAAGATTGGGGACAGGGGTCGCCGAGCAGTACTTC. Combining the CDR3 with reference TRBV19 and TRBJ2-7 gives the whole variable domain DGGITQSPKYLFRKEGQNVTLSCEQNLNHDAMYWYRQDPGQGLRLIYYSQIVNDFQKGDIAEGYSVSREKKESFPLTVTSAQKNPTAFYLCASSIRLGTGVAEQYFGPGTRLTVT.